Each of the 12 T cell receptor beta chains below was sequenced from the same sample in a study of EBV T-cell therapy then PD-1 blockade in nasopharyngeal carcinoma. These TCRs are of unknown antigen specificity. Treatment in this sample: AdE1-LMPpoly-expanded autologous EBV-specific T-cell therapy followed by anti-PD-1 nivolumab. Assay used: immunoSEQ multiplex PCR; TCRdb lists only in-frame clones, some missing. Among about 14,000 clones listed, about 85% were seen once. This sample comprised CD8+ T cells from blood, obtained at roughly day 97 from a patient whose treatment included autologous EBV-specific T cells and nivolumab. The receptors shown here come from a man aged 35-49 years with nasopharyngeal carcinoma.

This sequence joins TRBV7-9 and TRBJ2-1; TRBD2 matches at 8 bases. Germline V lookup: CDR1 SEHNR, CDR2 FQNEAQ (reference sequence). V dropped 2 bases and J dropped 4; count of bases not matched to a gene: 7. The CDR3 extends over 16 amino acids. The CDR3: CASSLTGGPSYNEQFF. The CDR3 bases are TGTGCCAGCAGCTTAACGGGGGGGCCGAGTTACAATGAGCAGTTCTTC.

The rearrangement uses TRBV5-4 and TRBJ2-5; D call uncertain. V lost 4 bases and J lost 5, with 6 bases in between. CDR1 and CDR2 from the germline V gene are SGHNT and YYREEE (reference sequence). CDR3 length: 11 amino acids. CDR3 amino acids: CASSIGETQYF. The CDR3 nucleotides read TGTGCCAGCAGCATAGGGGAGACCCAGTACTTC.

The gene calls are TRBV7-9 and TRBJ1-2; D gene ambiguous. Germline lookup yields CDR1 SEHNR and CDR2 FQNEAQ (reference sequence). V was shortened by 1 base and J by 3 bases, with 9 bases between the two germline ends. The CDR3 runs 14 residues. The CDR3 DNA reads TGTGCCAGCAGCTTAGGGGAGACGTACTATGGCTACACCTTC. It encodes CASSLGETYYGYTF. Full variable domain (remainder filled in from reference TRBV7-9 and TRBJ1-2): DTGVSQNPRHKITKRGQNVTFRCDPISEHNRLYWYRQTLGQGPEFLTYFQNEAQLEKSRLLSDRFSAERPKGSFSTLEIQRTEQGDSAMYLCASSLGETYYGYTFGSGTRLTVV.

The rearrangement uses TRBV6-2 or TRBV6-3 and TRBJ1-4; 9 bases map to TRBD1. Germline assignment: CDR1 MNHEY and CDR2 SVGEGT. Losses at the gene ends were 4 bases for V and 7 bases for J; bases not matched to a gene: 7. The CDR3 runs to 15 residues. CDR3 amino acids: CASSFDTGGGEKLFF. Written as DNA, the CDR3 is TGTGCCAGCAGTTTCGACACAGGGGGCGGTGAAAAACTGTTTTTT.

This rearrangement joins TRBV12-3 or TRBV12-4 to TRBJ1-5; the D is unclear. Trimming left V 6 bases short and J 7 bases short, with 10 bases between. This CDR3 region has 12 residues. The CDR3 loop is CASRGSGQPQHF. The CDR3 nucleotides read TGTGCCAGCAGGGGGTCGGGCCAGCCCCAGCATTTT.

This chain joins TRBV27 and TRBJ1-6; D gene ambiguous. This CDR3 is built from 15 residues. Germline V gives CDR1 MNHEY, CDR2 SMNVEV (reference sequence). V lost 5 bases to trimming and J lost 7 bases, with 15 bases between them. CDR3 nucleotides: TGTGCCAGCAGTAAATTCGAGCTGGGGAATTCACCCCTCCACTTT. Its translation: CASSKFELGNSPLHF.

A note on this clone: Since a much larger clone is just one base distant, this may be a read error. This sequence joins TRBV9 and TRBJ2-3; maybe TRBD2 (6 bases). The CDR3 length is 16 residues. Germline V gene lookup returns CDR1 SGDLS and CDR2 YYNGEE. CDR3 residues: CAGSGGVEESTDTQYF. The CDR3 DNA follows: TGTGCCGGCAGCGGCGGGGTTGAAGAGAGCACAGATACGCAGTATTTT.

The chain carries TRBV5-6 and TRBJ1-3, with D uncertain. The CDR3 sequence is 16 residues long. Per germline, CDR1 SGHDT and CDR2 YYEEEE. The V end lost 4 bases, the J end lost 4 bases, and 18 bases lay between the germline ends. This CDR3 reads CASSPWVNLLGNTIYF. The CDR3 DNA sequence: TGTGCCAGCAGCCCCTGGGTGAATCTCTTAGGAAACACCATATATTTT.

The genes are TRBV7-9 and TRBJ2-1; possibly TRBD2 for D (6 bases). Trimming removed 2 bases from V and 7 bases from J, with 18 bases in between. The germline gives CDR1 SEHNR, CDR2 FQNEAQ (reference sequence). The CDR3 has 16 residues. The CDR3 reads CASSLTQAGPGNEQFF. DNA of the CDR3: TGTGCCAGCAGCTTAACCCAGGCGGGGCCTGGGAATGAGCAGTTCTTC.

Regarding this clone: Different DNA sequences within this sample yield the same CDR3. The V and J genes are TRBV7-9 and TRBJ1-1, with D possibly matching TRBD1 (6 bases). The germline V and J ends were trimmed by 2 bases and 1 base, with 14 bases remaining between them. This CDR3 is 16 amino acids long. Germline assignment: CDR1 SEHNR and CDR2 FQNEAQ (reference sequence). CDR3 loop: CASSLRRVRGNTEAFF. In DNA, the CDR3 is TGTGCCAGCAGCTTAAGAAGAGTCAGGGGGAACACTGAAGCTTTCTTT.

The chain recombines TRBV5-4 with TRBJ2-3; 11 nucleotides align to TRBD1. Germline CDR1 is SGHNT and CDR2 is YYREEE (reference sequence). V lost 0 bases, J lost 0 bases, and 0 bases stayed unmatched. This CDR3 spans 16 amino acids. This CDR3 is CASSLGTGGSTDTQYF. For the CDR3, the DNA is TGTGCCAGCAGCTTGGGGACAGGGGGCAGCACAGATACGCAGTATTTT.

This clone was detected a few times. The gene calls are TRBV6-5 and TRBJ2-7; 9 bases match TRBD1. Germline V gives CDR1 MNHEY, CDR2 SVGAGI. This CDR3 comprises 14 residues. The trim removed 6 bases at V and 5 bases at J, leaving 8 bases unmatched. CDR3 DNA sequence: TGTGCCAGCAGCTTAACAGGGGGCCTAAACGAGCAGTACTTC. Translation: CASSLTGGLNEQYF.